Below, 31 T cell receptor beta chains from the same sample are listed, as sequenced in a study of cytomegalovirus exposure and HLA in healthy donors. The PCR was carried out with 60 Vbeta primers and 13 Jbeta primers. Sequencing used immunoSEQ multiplex PCR; TCRdb keeps in-frame clones, though not all of them. The sample holds about 120,000 clones, 75% to 85% seen once. Sequencing input: PBMCs. All receptors come from a man in his forties in good health and CMV-seronegative.

The chain recombines TRBV4-1 with TRBJ1-5, with D hard to call. The V gene lost 4 bases and the J gene lost 0 bases, with 13 bases spanning the gap. Germline-derived CDR1 and CDR2 are MGHRA and YSYEKL. This CDR3 has 16 residues. This chain's CDR3 is CASSRGDSYSNQPQHF. CDR3 sequence (DNA): TGCGCCAGCAGCCGGGGAGATAGTTATAGCAATCAGCCCCAGCATTTT.

The chain uses TRBV7-9 and TRBJ1-3, with D perhaps matching TRBD1 (5 bases). CDR3 size: 15 residues. CDR1 and CDR2 (germline): SEHNR, FQNEAQ (reference sequence). Trimming took off 5 bases at V and 1 base at J, with 12 bases between the two ends. The CDR3 loop is CASSIGQGSGNTIYF. CDR3 DNA: TGTGCCAGCAGCATCGGACAAGGTTCTGGAAACACCATATATTTT.

The V and J genes are TRBV30 and TRBJ2-3, with 8 bases that match TRBD2. The CDR3 covers 15 residues. In germline, CDR1 is GTSNPN, CDR2 SVGIG (reference sequence). V shed 5 bases and J 2 bases; nucleotides not matched to a gene: 9. The CDR3 sequence: CAWAGGGLFTDTQYF. The CDR3 nucleotides read TGTGCCTGGGCGGGAGGTGGGTTATTCACAGATACGCAGTATTTT.

The gene calls are TRBV11-1 and TRBJ2-5; TRBD1 agrees at 8 bases. With 5 bases clipped from V and 1 base from J, the junction kept 6 bases outside the gene matches. CDR3 length equals 15 residues. Germline loops: CDR1 SGHAT, CDR2 FQDESV (reference sequence). CDR3 sequence (DNA): TGTGCCAGCAGCCGGTTCGACAGGGGCCAAGAGACCCAGTACTTC. This sequence encodes CASSRFDRGQETQYF.

This chain joins TRBV4-3 and TRBJ2-1; 8 nucleotides align to TRBD2. The CDR3 runs to 16 residues. Trimming removed 4 bases from V and 2 bases from J; junction bases left unmatched: 7. Germline lookup yields CDR1 LGHNA and CDR2 YSLEER. CDR3 region: CASSPYLAGAYNEQFF. DNA for the CDR3: TGCGCCAGCAGCCCTTATCTAGCGGGCGCCTACAATGAGCAGTTCTTC.

The V call is TRBV2, the J call TRBJ2-5; TRBD2 aligns across 14 bases. Germline CDR1 is SNHLY and CDR2 is FYNNEI. The CDR3 runs 15 residues. J lost 4 bases, V lost 6 bases, and 4 bases had no gene match. The CDR3 sequence: CASSPGTSGRETQYF. DNA for the CDR3: TGTGCCAGCAGCCCCGGGACTAGCGGGAGAGAGACCCAGTACTTC. Filled out from reference TRBV2 and TRBJ2-5, the complete variable domain reads EPEVTQTPSHQVTQMGQEVILRCVPISNHLYFYWYRQILGQKVEFLVSFYNNEISEKSEIFDDQFSVERPDGSNFTLKIRSTKLEDSAMYFCASSPGTSGRETQYFGPGTRLLVL.

V usage is TRBV5-1 and J usage is TRBJ2-5, with 8 bases identical to TRBD1. The V gene end was trimmed by 4 bases and the J gene end by 4 bases; junction bases not matched to a gene: 9. Germline CDR1 is SGHRS and CDR2 is YFSETQ. CDR3 length: 15 amino acids. DNA of the CDR3: TGCGCCAGCAGCCCGGGGACAGGCTTGGGAGAGACCCAGTACTTC. Its protein product is CASSPGTGLGETQYF.

V and J are TRBV6-5 and TRBJ2-7, with 7 bases fitting TRBD2. V shed 5 bases, J shed 2 bases, and the junction held 6 bases outside the gene matches. There are 14 residues in the CDR3. The germline V gene has CDR1 MNHEY and CDR2 SVGAGI. This chain's CDR3 is CASSVQGLAYEQYF. The CDR3 DNA is TGTGCCAGCAGTGTCCAAGGACTAGCCTACGAGCAGTACTTC.

V and J are TRBV7-2 and TRBJ1-4, with D unclear. Trimming stripped 6 bases from V and 8 bases from J, with 13 bases between. The CDR3 is 13 residues long. The germline V gene has CDR1 SGHTA and CDR2 FQGNSA. The CDR3 reads CASRRIGGEKLFF. The CDR3 bases are TGTGCCAGCAGGAGGATAGGAGGAGAAAAACTGTTTTTT.

The rearrangement links TRBV15 to TRBJ1-4, with TRBD1 matching 10 bases. There are 19 residues in the CDR3. Germline-derived CDR1 and CDR2 are LNHNV and YYDKDF (reference sequence). The J segment lost 7 bases and the V segment lost 0 bases, leaving 14 bases of the junction unmatched. CDR3 in DNA: TGTGCCACCAGCAGAGAACCCGGGACAGGGGTGTCTGGTGGTGAAAAACTGTTTTTT. It codes for CATSREPGTGVSGGEKLFF.

V usage is TRBV19 and J usage is TRBJ1-1; possible D gene TRBD1, 6 bases. Germline V CDR1 and CDR2: LNHDA, SQIVND (reference sequence). V was cut by 9 bases and J by 1 base, with 18 bases left in between. This CDR3 has 15 amino acids. The CDR3 reads CASRSGGLANTEAFF. DNA of the CDR3: TGTGCCAGCCGAAGCGGGGGGCTGGCGAACACTGAAGCTTTCTTT. The variable domain in full, completed from reference TRBV19 and TRBJ1-1, reads DGGITQSPKYLFRKEGQNVTLSCEQNLNHDAMYWYRQDPGQGLRLIYYSQIVNDFQKGDIAEGYSVSREKKESFPLTVTSAQKNPTAFYLCASRSGGLANTEAFFGQGTRLTVV.

This chain links TRBV11-2 with TRBJ1-1; D is uncertain. V was shortened by 3 bases and J by 3 bases, with 5 bases between the two germline ends. The CDR3 is 12 residues long. From germline, CDR1 is SGHAT and CDR2 FQNNGV. Written as DNA, the CDR3 is TGTGCCAGCAGCTTCCGGGACACTGAAGCTTTCTTT. Its translation: CASSFRDTEAFF.

V gene TRBV4-2 combines with J gene TRBJ1-2; the D gene is possibly TRBD1 (6 bases). The ends were cut back, 0 bases at V and 4 bases at J, with 12 bases in the middle. The CDR3 contains 15 residues. Germline loops: CDR1 LGHNA, CDR2 YNFKEQ. CDR3 sequence reads: CASSQEMRGPYGYTF. CDR3 DNA: TGTGCCAGCAGCCAAGAAATGCGGGGGCCCTATGGCTACACCTTC.

This chain uses TRBV11-3 with TRBJ2-5; 9 nucleotides line up with TRBD1. J lost 2 bases, V lost 5 bases, and 9 bases had no gene match. The germline gives CDR1 SGHNT, CDR2 YENEEA. The CDR3 sequence is 16 residues long. The CDR3 here is CASSRGRGQGQETQYF. DNA for the CDR3: TGTGCCAGCAGCCGAGGCCGGGGACAGGGACAAGAGACCCAGTACTTC.

J is TRBJ2-7 and V is TRBV6-1; TRBD1 is a possible D gene (6 bases). The CDR3 consists of 13 residues. Germline CDR1 is MNHNS and CDR2 is SASEGT. V gave up 10 bases and J gave up 5 bases, with 18 bases separating them. For the CDR3, the DNA is TGTGCCAACAGGGACGGGAAGGGCGACGAGCAGTACTTC. It yields the protein CANRDGKGDEQYF.

The chain links TRBV27 to TRBJ2-7, with TRBD2 as a possible D gene (6 bases). This CDR3 spans 13 amino acids. The germline V gene encodes CDR1 MNHEY and CDR2 SMNVEV (reference sequence). Trimming left V 5 bases short and J 1 base short, with 9 bases between. The CDR3 sequence is CASSRDSSYEQYF. The CDR3 DNA is TGTGCCAGCAGTAGGGACTCGTCCTACGAGCAGTACTTC.

Note on this clone: The sample contains more than one DNA sequence encoding this CDR3. J is TRBJ2-7 and V is TRBV9; 11 bases map to TRBD1. The CDR3 extends over 15 amino acids. V shed 4 bases and J 2 bases; nucleotides not matched to a gene: 5. CDR1 is SGDLS, CDR2 YYNGEE, per germline. CDR3 nucleotide sequence: TGTGCCAGCAGCTCCGGGACAGGGGGTACCTACGAGCAGTACTTC. It encodes CASSSGTGGTYEQYF. Full variable domain (remainder filled in from reference TRBV9 and TRBJ2-7): DSGVTQTPKHLITATGQRVTLRCSPRSGDLSVYWYQQSLDQGLQFLIQYYNGEERAKGNILERFSAQQFPDLHSELNLSSLELGDSALYFCASSSGTGGTYEQYFGPGTRLTVT.

The V call is TRBV4-3, the J call TRBJ1-2; D not resolved. The ends were cut back, 6 bases at V and 0 bases at J, with 11 bases in the middle. The CDR3 runs to 14 residues. Per the germline V gene, CDR1 is LGHNA and CDR2 is YSLEER. The CDR3 is CASSPDTTNYGYTF. CDR3 in DNA: TGCGCCAGCAGTCCCGACACCACTAACTATGGCTACACCTTC.

The rearrangement joins TRBV19 to TRBJ2-2; D unresolved. The CDR3 has 15 residues. Trimming shortened V by 5 bases and J by 2 bases, and 12 bases separated the two germline ends. The germline V gene encodes CDR1 LNHDA and CDR2 SQIVND (reference sequence). The CDR3 DNA reads as TGTGCCAGTAGTCCTCTGCAGGCTAACACCGGGGAGCTGTTTTTT. It translates to CASSPLQANTGELFF. Looking up the rest from reference TRBV19 and TRBJ2-2 gives the full variable domain: DGGITQSPKYLFRKEGQNVTLSCEQNLNHDAMYWYRQDPGQGLRLIYYSQIVNDFQKGDIAEGYSVSREKKESFPLTVTSAQKNPTAFYLCASSPLQANTGELFFGEGSRLTVL.

The rearrangement uses TRBV4-3 and TRBJ1-1; D call uncertain. V was trimmed by 1 base and J by 1 base, leaving 10 bases between them. The CDR3 consists of 15 residues. CDR1 LGHNA and CDR2 YSLEER come from the germline V gene. The CDR3 loop is CASSQVSSSNTEAFF. The CDR3 bases are TGCGCCAGCAGCCAAGTCTCTTCTTCGAACACTGAAGCTTTCTTT.

Details on this clone: The junction departs from the called germline gene at one end, perhaps through a read error. The chain has TRBV7-9 and TRBJ1-3; 7 bases fit TRBD1. The CDR3 runs 16 residues. From germline, CDR1 is SEHNR and CDR2 FQNEAQ (reference sequence). Written as DNA, the CDR3 is TGTTCCAGCAGCCCAGGGTCGGGACAGCTTAGAAACACCATATATTTT. It yields the protein CSSSPGSGQLRNTIYF.

This sequence joins TRBV18 and TRBJ1-3; D gene unclear. CDR3 size: 12 residues. CDR1 KGHSH and CDR2 LQKENI come from the germline V gene. V was pared by 6 bases and J by 12 bases, with 15 bases between. The CDR3 DNA is TGTGCCAGCTCCCCGACGAGGGAAGGCATATATTTT. It translates to CASSPTREGIYF.

Turning to this clone: The same CDR3 also results from other DNA sequences found in this sample. V is TRBV30 and J is TRBJ2-3; D is possibly TRBD1 (5 bases). Germline V gene data show CDR1 as GTSNPN and CDR2 as SVGIG (reference sequence). The CDR3 loop spans 11 amino acids. The V end lost 1 base, the J end lost 6 bases, and 5 bases lay between the germline ends. The CDR3 nucleotides are TGTGCCTGGAGTGCAGGGGATACGCAGTATTTT. This sequence encodes CAWSAGDTQYF.

The chain employs TRBV25-1 and TRBJ2-2, with 7 nucleotides matching TRBD1. The V gene end was trimmed by 4 bases and the J gene end by 6 bases; junction bases not matched to a gene: 5. The length of the CDR3 is 14 residues. CDR1 is MGHDK and CDR2 is SYGVNS in the germline V gene. The CDR3 region has the DNA TGTGCCAGCAGTGTCGACAGGGTTGCCGGGGAGCTGTTTTTT. This encodes CASSVDRVAGELFF.

This clone appeared a few times. The junction does not match germline at one end; this may be a read error. CDR3 protein: CASSLGLADNSQYF. CDR3 nucleotide sequence: TGCGCCAGCAGCTTGGGACTAGCGGATAACAGTCAGTACTTC. The chain is built from TRBV5-1 and TRBJ2-4, with 9 bases matching TRBD2. This CDR3 is 14 amino acids long. CDR1 is SGHRS and CDR2 is YFSETQ in the germline V gene.

This clone was counted a single time. The CDR3, as DNA: TGTGCCAGCAGACAAGGACAGGGTAATGAAAAACTGTTTTTT. This encodes CASRQGQGNEKLFF. This chain uses TRBV7-2 with TRBJ1-4; TRBD1 aligns across 8 bases. Trimming at V came to 6 bases and at J to 4 bases, leaving 4 bases not matched to a gene. There are 14 residues in the CDR3. Germline values: CDR1 SGHTA, CDR2 FQGNSA.

V and J are TRBV5-4 and TRBJ1-1; D perhaps matches TRBD1 (5 bases). CDR1 SGHNT and CDR2 YYREEE come from the germline V gene (reference sequence). Trimming left V 6 bases short and J 2 bases short, with 11 bases between. CDR3 length equals 13 residues. CDR3 in amino acids: CASTQTDNTEAFF. For the CDR3, the DNA is TGTGCCAGCACCCAGACAGATAACACTGAAGCTTTCTTT.

The chain uses TRBV4-3 and TRBJ2-1; 10 bases fit TRBD2. V was clipped by 1 base and J by 6 bases; unmatched bases: 12. This CDR3 contains 18 residues. Germline CDR1 is LGHNA and CDR2 is YSLEER. CDR3 protein: CASSQGQRGGRPFNEQFF. The CDR3 nucleotides are TGCGCCAGCAGCCAAGGTCAGCGGGGGGGCCGGCCTTTCAATGAGCAGTTCTTC.

The chain carries TRBV18 and TRBJ2-1; 11 nucleotides align to TRBD2. J gave up 3 bases and V 3 bases, and 4 bases lay outside the gene matches. This CDR3 has 16 residues. Per germline, CDR1 KGHSH and CDR2 LQKENI. CDR3 region: CASSPAGTSGYNEQFF. The CDR3 bases are TGTGCCAGCTCACCGGCCGGGACTAGCGGCTACAATGAGCAGTTCTTC.

The chain is built from TRBV7-8 and TRBJ1-2; D unclear. This CDR3 is built from 13 residues. The V gene's germline CDR1 is SGHVS and CDR2 FQNEAQ. The V gene lost 6 bases and the J gene lost 6 bases, with 14 bases spanning the gap. The CDR3 reads CASRESTSDGYTF. CDR3 in DNA: TGTGCCAGCAGGGAGTCCACGAGCGATGGCTACACCTTC.

The chain carries TRBV5-4 and TRBJ2-1; 12 bases fit TRBD2. V lost 4 bases to trimming and J lost 2 bases; unmatched junction nucleotides: 4. Per the germline V gene, CDR1 is SGHNT and CDR2 is YYREEE (reference sequence). This CDR3 contains 16 residues. CDR3 DNA: TGTGCCAGCAGCCCGGGACTAGCGGGCCCCTACAATGAGCAGTTCTTC. Translation gives CASSPGLAGPYNEQFF.